The 23 T cell receptor beta chains in this list originate from one sample, sequenced in a study of OX40 agonist ivuxolimab in advanced cancers. Produced via immunoSEQ multiplex PCR; TCRdb's table is partial and in-frame only. The table shows 90,000 to 100,000 clones, with 89% occurring only once. The input for sequencing was CD4+ or CD8+ T cells sorted from blood, taken in a trial of the OX40 agonist ivuxolimab. The receptors originated from an adult with an advanced solid tumor such as melanoma, head and neck, liver or kidney cancer.

In its sample, this clone was seen once. This chain connects TRBV29-1 to TRBJ1-1; 10 nucleotides align to TRBD1. Trimming removed 3 bases from V and 7 bases from J; junction bases left unmatched: 5. The CDR3 extends over 13 amino acids. Per germline, CDR1 SQVTM and CDR2 ANQGSEA. CDR3 DNA: TGCAGCGTTGATAGGACAGGGGGTAATGAAGCTTTCTTT. This translates into CSVDRTGGNEAFF. Combining the CDR3 with reference TRBV29-1 and TRBJ1-1 gives the whole variable domain SAVISQKPSRDICQRGTSLTIQCQVDSQVTMMFWYRQQPGQSLTLIATANQGSEATYESGFVIDKFPISRPNLTFSTLTVSNMSPEDSSIYLCSVDRTGGNEAFFGQGTRLTVV.

The rearrangement joins TRBV28 to TRBJ2-5, with 7 bases fitting TRBD1. V was pared by 5 bases and J by 1 base, with 4 bases of the junction left unmatched. Germline lookup yields CDR1 MDHEN and CDR2 SYDVKM. The CDR3 contains 14 residues. CDR3 sequence (DNA): TGTGCCAGCAGTCCGAGGGACAGCCAAGAGACCCAGTACTTC. Translating it yields CASSPRDSQETQYF.

V gene TRBV7-2 combines with J gene TRBJ1-1; D gene uncertain. The germline V and J ends were trimmed by 1 base and 10 bases, with 7 bases remaining between them. Germline V gives CDR1 SGHTA, CDR2 FQGNSA. The CDR3 covers 11 residues. The CDR3 nucleotides are TGTGCCAGCAGCTTAGGGTTACCAGCTTTCTTT. This codes for CASSLGLPAFF.

This clone was seen only once. The chain joins TRBV28 to TRBJ1-2; 10 nucleotides line up with TRBD1. The germline CDR1 and CDR2 sequences are MDHEN and SYDVKM. With V trimmed by 10 bases and J by 8 bases, 19 bases remained unmatched. The CDR3 extends over 16 amino acids. The CDR3 DNA reads TGTGCCACCGAATTCTCTTCCGGGACAGGGGCAGGAGGCTACACCTTC. This gives the protein CATEFSSGTGAGGYTF.

The J gene is TRBJ1-1, the V gene TRBV18, with 10 bases that match TRBD1. The CDR3 has 14 residues. Trimming at V came to 8 bases and at J to 3 bases, leaving 6 bases not matched to a gene. Germline assignment: CDR1 KGHSH and CDR2 LQKENI. The DNA for the CDR3 is TGTGCCAGCACGACCGGGACAGGGGACACTGAAGCTTTCTTT. Its translation is CASTTGTGDTEAFF.

The V gene is TRBV9, the J gene TRBJ1-3; possibly TRBD1 for D (6 bases). The CDR3 has 15 amino acids. V was pared by 4 bases and J by 0 bases, with 11 bases between. Germline CDR1 is SGDLS and CDR2 is YYNGEE. The CDR3 sequence: CASSPQGTSGNTIYF. The CDR3 region has the DNA TGTGCCAGCAGCCCACAGGGTACCTCTGGAAACACCATATATTTT.

This clone was seen only once. The chain has TRBV7-2 and TRBJ2-6; D remains unclear. V was trimmed by 6 bases and J by 0 bases, leaving 6 bases between them. The CDR3 spans 14 residues. Germline assignment: CDR1 SGHTA and CDR2 FQGNSA. CDR3 sequence (DNA): TGTGCCAGCAGTTCGACCTCTGGGGCCAACGTCCTGACTTTC. Translating it yields CASSSTSGANVLTF.

The rearrangement uses TRBV7-3 and TRBJ2-1; D is perhaps TRBD1 or TRBD2 (5 bases each). CDR1 is SGHTA, CDR2 FQGTGA, per germline. CDR3 length equals 15 residues. V was cut by 6 bases and J by 0 bases, with 12 bases left in between. The CDR3 loop reads CASSRDASSYNEQFF. The CDR3 coding sequence is TGTGCCAGCAGTAGGGACGCGAGCTCCTACAATGAGCAGTTCTTC.

This clone was found a few times. The CDR3 protein is CAWSAPGTGVNYGYTF. DNA for the CDR3: TGTGCCTGGAGTGCTCCCGGGACAGGGGTTAACTATGGCTACACCTTC. The chain joins TRBV30 to TRBJ1-2; 10 nucleotides line up with TRBD1. The length of the CDR3 is 16 residues. The V segment lost 1 base and the J segment 1 base; nucleotides outside the gene matches: 6. Germline loops: CDR1 GTSNPN, CDR2 SVGIG (reference sequence).

This chain connects TRBV5-8 to TRBJ1-3, with 7 bases that match TRBD1. Losses at the gene ends were 4 bases for V and 1 base for J; bases not matched to a gene: 8. Germline V CDR1 and CDR2: SGHTS, YDEGEE. The CDR3 is 16 residues long. The CDR3 loop is CASSPRETGSGNTIYF. DNA for the CDR3: TGTGCCAGCAGCCCGCGAGAGACAGGGTCTGGAAACACCATATATTTT.

This chain joins TRBV10-3 and TRBJ1-5; D may be TRBD1 (5 bases). CDR3 length: 15 amino acids. Between the trimmed V and J ends, which lost 3 bases and 6 bases, there was a span of 15 bases. CDR1 is ENHRY, CDR2 SYGVKD, per germline. The CDR3 DNA sequence: TGTGCCATCAGTGATGGGGCGCGGGGGGGTCAGCCCCAGCATTTT. As protein: CAISDGARGGQPQHF.

This clone was observed a few times. The V call is TRBV5-4, the J call TRBJ2-1; D is unclear. V was trimmed by 3 bases and J by 10 bases, leaving 11 bases between them. The CDR3 sequence is 12 residues long. The germline gives CDR1 SGHNT, CDR2 YYREEE (reference sequence). For the CDR3, the DNA is TGTGCCAGCAGCTCGAGGACCAGCGAGCAGTTCTTC. Amino acid sequence: CASSSRTSEQFF.

J is TRBJ1-3 and V is TRBV12-5; no reliable D call. V lost 5 bases and J 6 bases, leaving 11 bases between the germline ends. The CDR3 consists of 13 residues. In germline, CDR1 is LGHNT, CDR2 FRNRAP. CDR3 protein: CASGTAPLNTIYF. As DNA, the CDR3 is TGTGCTAGTGGTACCGCACCCTTAAACACCATATATTTT.

The CDR3: CASSVGQGFNQPQHF. The CDR3 nucleotides read TGTGCCAGCAGCGTAGGACAGGGTTTCAATCAGCCCCAGCATTTT. The J gene is TRBJ1-5, the V gene TRBV9; 7 bases are a match to TRBD1. V lost 0 bases to trimming and J lost 3 bases; unmatched junction nucleotides: 3. Germline V lookup: CDR1 SGDLS, CDR2 YYNGEE. The CDR3 is 15 residues long. Supplemented by reference TRBV9 and TRBJ1-5, the full variable domain reads DSGVTQTPKHLITATGQRVTLRCSPRSGDLSVYWYQQSLDQGLQFLIQYYNGEERAKGNILERFSAQQFPDLHSELNLSSLELGDSALYFCASSVGQGFNQPQHFGDGTRLSIL.

V and J are TRBV27 and TRBJ1-1; D ambiguous. The ends were cut back, 5 bases at V and 1 base at J, with 14 bases in the middle. In germline, CDR1 is MNHEY, CDR2 SMNVEV (reference sequence). The CDR3 covers 15 residues. The CDR3 loop reads CASSPAIVWNTEAFF. DNA of the CDR3: TGTGCCAGCAGTCCCGCGATAGTGTGGAACACTGAAGCTTTCTTT.

V is TRBV7-3 and J is TRBJ2-2, with 9 bases matching TRBD1. The length of the CDR3 is 16 residues. The germline gives CDR1 SGHTA, CDR2 FQGTGA. J gave up 3 bases and V 6 bases, and 8 bases lay outside the gene matches. CDR3 loop: CASRSNRGQDTGELFF. CDR3 sequence (DNA): TGTGCCAGCAGGTCTAACAGGGGGCAGGACACCGGGGAGCTGTTTTTT.

This chain links TRBV5-4 with TRBJ1-6, with 10 bases fitting TRBD1. The ends lost 2 bases at V and 11 bases at J; junction bases unmatched: 7. The CDR3 has 15 residues. Per germline, CDR1 SGHNT and CDR2 YYREEE (reference sequence). CDR3 amino acids: CASSFDRGRQTPLHF. DNA for the CDR3: TGTGCCAGCAGCTTTGACAGGGGGCGGCAAACACCCCTCCACTTT.

This sequence joins TRBV30 and TRBJ1-5; no clear D. The CDR3 length is 17 residues. Trimming shortened V by 1 base and J by 1 base, and 17 bases separated the two germline ends. The V gene's germline CDR1 is GTSNPN and CDR2 SVGIG (reference sequence). CDR3 residues: CAWSGSSSRTSNQPQHF. CDR3 nucleotides: TGTGCCTGGAGTGGCAGTAGCTCCCGAACAAGCAATCAGCCCCAGCATTTT.

The rearrangement links TRBV2 to TRBJ2-5; perhaps TRBD2 as D (5 bases). Germline V CDR1 and CDR2: SNHLY, FYNNEI. V dropped 8 bases and J dropped 0 bases, with 10 bases sitting between them. The CDR3 has 13 amino acids. CDR3 nucleotide sequence: TGTGCCAGCGCGCCGCGGGACCAAGAGACCCAGTACTTC. It is translated as CASAPRDQETQYF.

This chain connects TRBV2 to TRBJ1-4, with D tentatively TRBD1 (6 bases). The CDR3 has 12 amino acids. Trimming removed 7 bases from V and 10 bases from J, with 13 bases in between. In germline, CDR1 is SNHLY, CDR2 FYNNEI. DNA for the CDR3: TGTGCCAGCATACTACAGGGTGGAAAACTGTTTTTT. Translating it yields CASILQGGKLFF.

As DNA, the CDR3 is TGTGCCAGCAGCTTTTCCGGGGCGACTGGATATGGCTACACCTTC. This encodes CASSFSGATGYGYTF. J is TRBJ1-2 and V is TRBV5-6, with D possibly TRBD1 on 5 matching bases. Between the trimmed V and J ends, which lost 2 bases and 5 bases, there was a span of 16 bases. The CDR3 extends over 15 amino acids. Germline lookup yields CDR1 SGHDT and CDR2 YYEEEE.

The rearrangement links TRBV4-3 to TRBJ1-1; weak D call: TRBD1 (5 bases). Trimming stripped 4 bases from V and 3 bases from J, with 12 bases between. Germline V gene lookup returns CDR1 LGHNA and CDR2 YSLEER. The CDR3 has 14 residues. This CDR3 reads CASSPRGGDTEAFF. DNA for the CDR3: TGCGCCAGCAGCCCGAGGGGAGGAGACACTGAAGCTTTCTTT.

V gene TRBV7-3 combines with J gene TRBJ2-1; TRBD1 matches 7 bases. CDR1 and CDR2 from the germline V gene are SGHTA and FQGTGA. V gave up 6 bases and J gave up 4 bases; unmatched junction bases: 15. CDR3 length equals 17 residues. This chain's CDR3 is CASSPRNSGGFYNEQFF. The CDR3 DNA follows: TGTGCCAGCAGTCCACGGAATTCAGGGGGTTTTTACAATGAGCAGTTCTTC.